This T cell receptor (beta chain) was captured in a study of cytomegalovirus exposure and HLA in healthy donors. 60 Vbeta and 13 Jbeta primers were used in PCR. Sequencing used immunoSEQ multiplex PCR; TCRdb keeps in-frame clones, though not all of them. The repertoire holds roughly 130,000 clones, with over 70% as singletons. This clone has just a few counts. As yet, its antigen is unknown. Germline values: CDR1 MDHEN, CDR2 SYDVKM. Trimming cost V 5 bases and J 3 bases; bases outside gene matches: 4. The CDR3 length is 14 residues. Overall study results and limits: The likely origin of a cluster of highly shared sequence variants was a sequencing artifact.

This receptor was taken from a woman in her sixties in good health and CMV-seropositive. Sequenced input: PBMCs. This sequence joins TRBV28 and TRBJ2-7, with 10 bases lining up with TRBD2. The CDR3 sequence is CASSLAGVLYEQYF. CDR3 DNA: TGTGCCAGCAGTCTAGCGGGGGTCCTCTACGAGCAGTACTTC.